This passage covers 9 T cell receptor beta chains from one sample sequenced in a study of control samples from healthy donors and cancer patients. Assay used: immunoSEQ multiplex PCR; TCRdb lists only in-frame clones, some missing. The repertoire holds about 99,000 clones, with about 89% as singletons. Sequencing input: PBMCs. All receptors come from a man aged 55 to 70 with lung cancer.

The chain carries TRBV3-1 (or the pseudogene TRBV3-2) and TRBJ1-5; D ambiguous. The germline gives CDR1 LGHDT, CDR2 YNNKEL (reference sequence). V was clipped by 1 base and J by 3 bases, with 7 bases between them. The CDR3 contains 14 residues. The CDR3 DNA sequence: TGTGCCAGCAGCCAAGGTCCGGTCAATCAGCCCCAGCATTTT. It codes for CASSQGPVNQPQHF.

V gene TRBV4-1 combines with J gene TRBJ1-4, with TRBD1 matching 7 bases. The germline gives CDR1 MGHRA, CDR2 YSYEKL. This CDR3 is built from 14 residues. Losses at the gene ends were 1 base for V and 8 bases for J; bases not matched to a gene: 4. CDR3 nucleotide sequence: TGCGCCAGCAGCCAAGTCGGGACAGCCGAAAAACTGTTTTTT. This sequence encodes CASSQVGTAEKLFF.

This rearrangement joins TRBV9 to TRBJ1-4, with D unresolved. The CDR3 is 14 residues long. Germline V gene lookup returns CDR1 SGDLS and CDR2 YYNGEE. The germline V and J ends were trimmed by 3 bases and 3 bases, with 9 bases remaining between them. The CDR3 here is CASSGQLSNEKLFF. DNA of the CDR3: TGTGCCAGCAGCGGGCAGCTTTCTAATGAAAAACTGTTTTTT.

The chain combines TRBV9 with TRBJ2-7; TRBD2 might be the D (5 bases). Trimming cost V 4 bases and J 0 bases, with 11 bases left between them. The CDR3 sequence is 14 residues long. Germline-derived CDR1 and CDR2 are SGDLS and YYNGEE. CDR3 protein: CASSPGGVSYEQYF. CDR3 nucleotides: TGTGCCAGCAGCCCCGGAGGCGTCTCCTACGAGCAGTACTTC.

The rearrangement uses TRBV3-1 (or the pseudogene TRBV3-2) and TRBJ2-5; a weak D match, TRBD2 (5 bases). V was trimmed by 7 bases and J by 6 bases, leaving 18 bases between them. The CDR3 spans 14 residues. Per the germline V gene, CDR1 is LGHDT and CDR2 is YNNKEL (reference sequence). CDR3 region: CASINLEGSKTQYF. Here the CDR3 DNA reads TGTGCCAGCATTAACTTAGAGGGTTCCAAGACCCAGTACTTC.

The chain has TRBV27 and TRBJ2-1; TRBD2 aligns across 9 bases. V gave up 5 bases and J gave up 0 bases; unmatched junction bases: 8. This CDR3 comprises 17 residues. Looked up from germline, CDR1 is MNHEY and CDR2 is SMNVEV (reference sequence). The DNA for the CDR3 is TGTGCCAGCAGTCCCCTCAGGCGGGGGGGCTCCTACAATGAGCAGTTCTTC. It specifies CASSPLRRGGSYNEQFF.

The chain recombines TRBV6-5 with TRBJ1-1; weak D call: TRBD1 (5 bases). The CDR3 sequence is 14 residues long. Germline loops: CDR1 MNHEY, CDR2 SVGAGI. Between the trimmed V and J ends, which lost 3 bases and 5 bases, there was a span of 13 bases. The CDR3 loop is CASSYRAGLTEAFF. CDR3 in DNA: TGTGCCAGCAGTTATAGGGCAGGGTTGACTGAAGCTTTCTTT.

This chain links TRBV3-1 (or the pseudogene TRBV3-2) with TRBJ1-6, with a possible D match to TRBD1 (5 bases). In germline, CDR1 is LGHDT, CDR2 YNNKEL (reference sequence). V gave up 11 bases and J gave up 6 bases, with 14 bases separating them. The CDR3 is 13 residues long. CDR3 bases: TGTGCCGCGGGGGAACTTTTTAATTCACCCCTCCACTTT. It specifies CAAGELFNSPLHF.

This sequence joins TRBV11-2 and TRBJ2-7; unclear D gene. The CDR3 covers 13 residues. The germline V gene encodes CDR1 SGHAT and CDR2 FQNNGV. V lost 5 bases and J lost 1, with 9 bases in between. In nucleotides, the CDR3 is TGTGCCAGCAGCCGCGGACGTTCCTACGAGCAGTACTTC. Encoded protein: CASSRGRSYEQYF.